This record looks at one T cell receptor (beta chain) sequence and its context. What it binds is not known. CDR1 is KGHSY, CDR2 FQNENV, per germline. The CDR3 runs 16 residues. V was trimmed by 2 bases and J by 0 bases, leaving 13 bases between them. Construction of TCR beta libraries relied on iRepertoire HTBI primers and on Arm-PCR targeting CDR3 regions. Original analysis: Samples revealed approximately 60 TRBV and about 15 TRBJ segments. TCRdb itself ran the multiplex PCR reads through MiXCR, one entry per CDR3 protein. The V and J calls were not made by the authors but by TCRdb's processing. This table has 650,000 to 700,000 distinct CDR3 sequences, 30% appearing once. These data are taken from a study of regulatory T cells in long-lasting Graves disease. Study at large: Persistence in Graves' disease required over 5 years of antithyroid drugs plus positive TSH receptor antibodies. The study's findings and limits: Accuracy may have suffered from the small sample size. Preferential use of TRBV28, TRBJ1-2 and TRBJ2-5 was seen in persistent disease.

Time point indicated: persistent/refractory GD, antithyroid drugs over 5 years with positive TRAb. Making the TCR library involved RNA that had been extracted from PBMCs. The TCR originated in a female donor with Graves disease. This chain uses TRBV16 with TRBJ1-1, with a tentative D call TRBD1 (6 bases). The sample was peripheral blood mononuclear cells (PBMCs), taken when the disease was refractory, from a patient treated with antithyroid drugs. CDR3: CASSQGAGALNTEAFF. CDR3 bases: TGTGCCAGCAGCCAAGGGGCAGGGGCTTTGAACACTGAAGCTTTCTTT.